This is a list of T cell receptor beta chains from one sample in a study of T cells after yellow fever vaccination. MiXCR, applied by TCRdb to the 5' RACE reads, yields one record per CDR3 protein. The sample lists hundreds of thousands of distinct CDR3 sequences, approximately 13% seen once, with roughly an eighth in the top ten. Sequenced here: PBMCs, sampled on the day of the yellow fever booster vaccination. These receptors all come from a man aged 30 to 45 who received the YFV17D yellow fever vaccine. Both conserved end residues are part of each CDR3. The D gene is left open where the match is weak. Not all rows give a size; the values are once, few, many and, for expanded clones, a class.

d_call,j_call,cdr3_length,clone_size,v_call,cdr3_aa,cdr3_nt
TRBD1,TRBJ2-3,14,.,TRBV2,CASRPTGSPDTQYF,TGTGCCAGCAGGCCGACAGGGTCCCCAGATACGCAGTATTTT
.,TRBJ1-1,16,.,TRBV19,CASSIDASTMNTEAFF,TGTGCCAGTAGTATAGATGCCAGCACTATGAACACTGAAGCTTTCTTT
TRBD2,TRBJ2-3,14,many,TRBV10-2,CASSGSGIADTQYF,TGCGCCAGCAGTGGTAGCGGGATCGCAGATACGCAGTATTTT
TRBD2,TRBJ2-3,15,.,TRBV28,CASRRLAGLSDTQYF,TGTGCCAGCAGACGACTAGCGGGGCTATCTGATACGCAGTATTTT
.,TRBJ1-1,13,many,TRBV5-1,CASSWGGDTEAFF,TGCGCCAGCAGCTGGGGAGGGGACACTGAAGCTTTCTTT
.,TRBJ2-5,15,few,TRBV28,CASSSRDLIQETQYF,TGTGCCAGCAGTTCCCGGGACCTCATTCAAGAGACCCAGTACTTC
TRBD2,TRBJ2-3,17,.,TRBV7-2,CASSSSAAGAVTDTQYF,TGTGCCAGCAGCTCCTCCGCGGCGGGAGCCGTAACAGATACGCAGTATTTT
.,TRBJ2-5,13,.,TRBV9,CASSVGPGETQYF,TGTGCCAGCAGCGTAGGGCCGGGAGAGACCCAGTACTTC
TRBD2,TRBJ2-3,14,.,TRBV6-2/TRBV6-3,CASRLAGNSDTQYF,TGTGCCAGCAGACTAGCGGGAAACTCAGATACGCAGTATTTT
.,TRBJ1-1,14,few,TRBV4-3,CASSRKVPNTEAFF,TGCGCCAGCAGCCGGAAGGTTCCAAACACTGAAGCTTTCTTT
TRBD2,TRBJ2-1,18,.,TRBV18,CASSPYRRREGIGNEQFF,TGTGCCAGCTCACCATACCGTCGGCGGGAGGGTATTGGCAATGAGCAGTTCTTC
.,TRBJ2-3,12,few,TRBV30,CAWTGIGDTQYF,TGTGCCTGGACAGGCATCGGGGATACGCAGTATTTT
.,TRBJ2-7,12,many,TRBV6-5,CATSRGPYEQYF,TGTGCCACTTCCCGAGGGCCCTACGAGCAGTACTTC
TRBD1,TRBJ2-7,15,.,TRBV28,CASSLSLGQGFEQYF,TGTGCCAGCAGTTTATCCCTGGGACAGGGGTTCGAGCAGTACTTC
.,TRBJ2-3,11,few,TRBV20-1,CSALSQDTQYF,TGCAGTGCTCTCAGTCAGGATACGCAGTATTTT
.,TRBJ2-3,18,few,TRBV9,CASSFRGSAGPRTDTQYF,TGTGCCAGCAGCTTCAGGGGGAGCGCGGGACCCCGAACAGATACGCAGTATTTT
.,TRBJ2-4,17,few,TRBV7-2,CASSLGPGTAAKNIQYF,TGTGCCAGCAGCTTGGGACCCGGCACGGCAGCCAAAAACATTCAGTACTTC
TRBD1,TRBJ2-4,14,many,TRBV7-2,CASSPRTGENIQYF,TGTGCCAGCAGCCCGAGGACAGGGGAAAACATTCAGTACTTC
TRBD1,TRBJ2-2,16,few,TRBV15,CATSRDLDRPYRELFF,TGTGCCACCAGCAGAGACTTGGACAGGCCTTACCGGGAGCTGTTTTTT
TRBD1,TRBJ2-7,15,few,TRBV6-2/TRBV6-3,CASSLGQGLIYEQYF,TGTGCCAGCAGTTTGGGACAGGGGCTGATCTACGAGCAGTACTTC
.,TRBJ2-7,14,.,TRBV9,CASSVAGWGDEQYF,TGTGCCAGCAGCGTAGCTGGTTGGGGGGACGAGCAGTACTTC
TRBD1,TRBJ1-3,13,.,TRBV12-3/TRBV12-4,CASSSPPITGQLF,TGTGCCAGCAGTTCCCCTCCTATCACGGGACAGTTATTT
TRBD2,TRBJ2-1,12,.,TRBV11-2,CASVGLHNEQFF,TGTGCCAGCGTGGGACTACACAATGAGCAGTTCTTC
.,TRBJ2-1,15,.,TRBV11-3,CASSLRAGGGNEQFF,TGTGCCAGCAGCTTACGGGCCGGGGGAGGCAATGAGCAGTTCTTC